The following is a T cell receptor (beta chain) sequence with its context. The antigen it recognizes is unknown. No much larger clone exists at a distance of one base, and base qualities are not known. These data originate in a study of technical replicates of blood from several donors (dated by TCRdb to about 2017). Library preparation used the immunoSEQ multiplex PCR assay. Entries here come from immuneACCESS through TCRdb and include only in-frame sequences with V and J called. Some clones fail to appear in such tables; in the studies checked, an unresolved V gene covers under half of the shortfall, and the cause of the remainder is unknown. The sample table contains some 70,000 clones; only one count was recorded for about 97% of them. About 0.28% of the sample is in the top ten clones. The germline V gene sets CDR1 to KGHSH and CDR2 to LQKENI. The cysteine opens and the phenylalanine closes a CDR3 of 15 amino acids. The retained sequence is limited to the CDR3, 45 bases, with the frame set at the first base. V loses 5 bases, J loses 0 bases, and the germline ends lie 10 bases apart.

In this chain, TRBV18 is recombined with TRBJ1-4, with TRBD1 perhaps the D gene, on 5 matching bases. What was sequenced was T cells isolated from PBMCs. The receptor was derived from a human donor in good health. The DNA sequence is as follows: TGTGCCAGCTCAACCGAACAGGCAACTAATGAAAAACTGTTTTTT. It translates to CASSTEQATNEKLFF.